The 29 T cell receptor beta chains in this list originate from one sample, sequenced in a study of identical twins. TCRdb ran MiXCR on the 5' RACE reads and lists one entry per CDR3 protein. The table records around 690,000 distinct CDR3 sequences, around 20% of them present only once. The same specimen was also included in a second study, on T cells expressing NK-cell markers.

Source material: PBMCs. All receptors come from a woman aged 18-30 years in good health.

Only a few counts were recorded for this clonotype. The chain couples TRBV10-3 to TRBJ2-5, with 7 bases matching TRBD2. CDR3 size: 13 residues. The junction had 8 bases not matched to a gene; V was cut back by 8 bases and J by 5 bases. The germline gives CDR1 ENHRY, CDR2 SYGVKD. The CDR3 sequence: CAIAGGGWETQYF. The DNA for the CDR3 is TGTGCCATCGCCGGCGGGGGTTGGGAGACCCAGTACTTC.

This clonotype was detected only a few times. The chain links TRBV20-1 to TRBJ2-1, with D maybe TRBD2 (6 bases). The V gene's germline CDR1 is DFQATT and CDR2 SNEGSKA (reference sequence). This CDR3 comprises 14 residues. V shed 6 bases and J shed 5 bases, with 17 bases lying between them. CDR3 protein: CSAPFRGANNEQFF. The CDR3 region has the DNA TGCAGTGCCCCCTTTCGCGGGGCAAACAATGAGCAGTTCTTC.

The table lists this clonotype with a few counts. V usage is TRBV7-9 and J usage is TRBJ2-1; a possible D gene is TRBD2 (7 bases). Trimming took 2 bases from V and 8 from J, leaving 16 bases between them. The CDR3 covers 15 residues. In germline, CDR1 is SEHNR, CDR2 FQNEAQ (reference sequence). In nucleotides, the CDR3 is TGTGCCAGCAGCTTATTCGGGGGGCCCACCGATGAGCAGTTCTTC. Encoded protein: CASSLFGGPTDEQFF.

J is TRBJ2-7 and V is TRBV12-3 or TRBV12-4; a possible D gene is TRBD1 (7 bases). This CDR3 is 16 amino acids long. Trimming stripped 3 bases from V and 3 bases from J, with 18 bases between. CDR3 nucleotides: TGTGCCAGCAGTTTTTCAGGGGGGCCTTTGAACTACGAGCAGTACTTC. Amino acid sequence: CASSFSGGPLNYEQYF.

The sample holds a few counts of this clonotype. The chain is built from TRBV7-9 and TRBJ1-2; 7 bases map to TRBD1. The germline CDR1 and CDR2 sequences are SEHNR and FQNEAQ (reference sequence). This CDR3 comprises 15 residues. The junction had 20 bases not matched to a gene; V was cut back by 7 bases and J by 12 bases. Here the CDR3 DNA reads TGTGCCAGCACCTCGAATTTGGACAGGTCACTACTCAACACCTTC. Its translation is CASTSNLDRSLLNTF.

This clonotype has just a few counts. This chain links TRBV5-1 with TRBJ2-3; the D is unclear. In germline, CDR1 is SGHRS, CDR2 YFSETQ. V shed 6 bases and J shed 2 bases, with 10 bases lying between them. The CDR3 covers 13 residues. The CDR3 reads CASTGPSTDTQYF. In DNA form, the CDR3 reads TGCGCCAGCACCGGACCCTCCACAGATACGCAGTATTTT.

This chain connects TRBV6-5 to TRBJ2-1, with unresolved D. The CDR3 sequence is 18 residues long. The germline gives CDR1 MNHEY, CDR2 SVGAGI. V was shortened by 3 bases and J by 2 bases, with 20 bases between the two germline ends. CDR3 in amino acids: CASSYSPPKEPTYNEQFF. CDR3 in DNA: TGTGCCAGCAGTTATTCACCCCCCAAGGAGCCGACCTACAATGAGCAGTTCTTC.

This clonotype was seen only a few times. The CDR3 DNA reads TGTGCCAGCAGCTCGGTCGAGCAGTTCTTC. It specifies CASSSVEQFF. The chain carries TRBV5-6 and TRBJ2-1, with unresolved D. There are 10 residues in the CDR3. The V and J ends lost 3 bases and 10 bases respectively, with 5 bases between them. Germline values: CDR1 SGHDT, CDR2 YYEEEE.

V usage is TRBV9 and J usage is TRBJ1-6; a weak D match, TRBD1 (5 bases). Germline loops: CDR1 SGDLS, CDR2 YYNGEE. This CDR3 region has 13 residues. V lost 3 bases to trimming and J lost 10 bases, with 11 bases between them. For the CDR3, the DNA is TGTGCCAGCAGCGCCGACAGAGGCTCACCCCTCCACTTT. Its translation: CASSADRGSPLHF.

This clonotype has at least ten counts. V gene TRBV5-1 combines with J gene TRBJ2-7; D ambiguous. Looked up from germline, CDR1 is SGHRS and CDR2 is YFSETQ. Trimming shortened V by 0 bases and J by 4 bases, and 17 bases separated the two germline ends. The CDR3 length is 16 residues. CDR3 in DNA: TGCGCCAGCAGCTTGGTTGTTAGCTTGCCCCCATACGAGCAGTACTTC. It specifies CASSLVVSLPPYEQYF.

The chain carries TRBV11-2 and TRBJ2-3; D possibly corresponds to TRBD1 (6 bases). From germline, CDR1 is SGHAT and CDR2 FQNNGV. V lost 5 bases and J lost 3, with 15 bases in between. The CDR3 contains 15 residues. CDR3 nucleotide sequence: TGTGCCAGCAGCCCACAAAACAGGGTGACAGATACGCAGTATTTT. This gives the protein CASSPQNRVTDTQYF.

The rearrangement joins TRBV12-3 or TRBV12-4 to TRBJ1-2; D call uncertain. The CDR3 extends over 12 amino acids. Trimming removed 6 bases at V and 4 bases at J, with 9 bases between. CDR3 loop: CASRYSSYGYTF. The CDR3 bases are TGTGCCAGCAGATACAGCTCCTATGGCTACACCTTC.

This sequence joins TRBV12-3 or TRBV12-4 and TRBJ2-5, with TRBD2 as a possible D gene (5 bases). V gave up 3 bases and J gave up 5 bases, with 13 bases separating them. The length of the CDR3 is 14 residues. DNA of the CDR3: TGTGCCAGCAGTTTCTCCGGACTTGGGGAGACCCAGTACTTC. The encoded protein is CASSFSGLGETQYF.

V and J are TRBV5-4 and TRBJ2-5; 8 positions agree with TRBD2. J lost 1 base, V lost 4 bases, and 9 bases had no gene match. CDR1 and CDR2 from the germline V gene are SGHNT and YYREEE (reference sequence). The CDR3 extends over 16 amino acids. CDR3 in DNA: TGTGCCAGCAGCCTGGGGGAGCGGGGGCTCCAAGAGACCCAGTACTTC. As protein: CASSLGERGLQETQYF.

There are many counts of this clonotype. The J gene is TRBJ1-2, the V gene TRBV6-1; D not certain. CDR3 length: 14 amino acids. The V end lost 7 bases, the J end lost 6 bases, and 18 bases lay between the germline ends. Germline lookup yields CDR1 MNHNS and CDR2 SASEGT. The CDR3 is CASKENRQQNGYTF. The CDR3 DNA reads as TGTGCCAGCAAGGAAAACAGACAACAGAATGGCTACACCTTC.

There are a few counts of this clonotype. The V and J genes are TRBV4-3 and TRBJ2-1; D is possibly TRBD2 (6 bases). This CDR3 comprises 18 residues. Germline CDR1 reads LGHNA; CDR2 reads YSLEER. V gave up 3 bases and J gave up 0 bases, with 18 bases separating them. CDR3 DNA: TGCGCCAGCAGCCACCGTGGGCTAGCGTCAAGCTCCTACAATGAGCAGTTCTTC. It encodes CASSHRGLASSSYNEQFF.

For the CDR3, the DNA is TGTGCCATCAGTGAGGACGGGGACAATGAGCAGTTCTTC. Translating it yields CAISEDGDNEQFF. The V gene is TRBV10-3, the J gene TRBJ2-1; TRBD2 is a possible D gene (5 bases). CDR1 is ENHRY and CDR2 is SYGVKD in the germline V gene. The CDR3 has 13 amino acids. Trimming shortened V by 2 bases and J by 5 bases, and 7 bases separated the two germline ends.

In its sample, this clonotype was seen a few times. The chain recombines TRBV18 with TRBJ2-2, with 8 bases identical to TRBD2. V shed 2 bases and J 6 bases; nucleotides not matched to a gene: 14. Germline CDR1 KGHSH, CDR2 LQKENI. CDR3 length equals 18 residues. DNA of the CDR3: TGTGCCAGCTCACCATTCCAGCCGGGACTAGGTCACGCCGGGGAGCTGTTTTTT. Translating it yields CASSPFQPGLGHAGELFF.

A few counts support this clonotype. The V gene is TRBV4-2, the J gene TRBJ2-7; TRBD2 matches 10 bases. V lost 4 bases and J lost 3; bases outside the gene matches: 9. This CDR3 comprises 16 residues. The germline V gene has CDR1 LGHNA and CDR2 YNFKEQ. The CDR3 bases are TGTGCCAGCAGCCCTCGAATTAGCGGGGGGTACTACGAGCAGTACTTC. Amino acids: CASSPRISGGYYEQYF.

The chain employs TRBV7-2 and TRBJ2-7, with D maybe TRBD1 (5 bases). Germline-derived CDR1 and CDR2 are SGHTA and FQGNSA. Trimming took 2 bases from V and 7 from J, leaving 15 bases between them. The CDR3 is 14 residues long. Written as DNA, the CDR3 is TGTGCCAGCAGCTTAATTCTCAGGGCGGAGGAGCAGTACTTC. Protein product: CASSLILRAEEQYF.

In this sample, this clonotype turned up a few times. This chain links TRBV6-1 with TRBJ2-7; 7 bases align to TRBD2. Germline CDR1 MNHNS, CDR2 SASEGT. V lost 5 bases, J lost 1 base, and 5 bases stayed unmatched. The CDR3 loop spans 14 amino acids. The CDR3 region is CASSPRGESYEQYF. Here the CDR3 DNA reads TGTGCCAGCAGTCCACGGGGGGAGTCCTACGAGCAGTACTTC.

This clonotype was observed a single time. The chain combines TRBV25-1 with TRBJ2-5; unclear D gene. CDR1 MGHDK and CDR2 SYGVNS come from the germline V gene. Trimming took off 1 base at V and 5 bases at J, with 11 bases between the two ends. This CDR3 has 14 amino acids. CDR3 DNA: TGTGCCAGCAGTGAATTAGGAGCCGCGGAGACCCAGTACTTC. Translation gives CASSELGAAETQYF.

This clonotype was detected only a few times. The rearrangement links TRBV20-1 to TRBJ2-1; no clear D. The CDR3 has 14 amino acids. Germline V gives CDR1 DFQATT, CDR2 SNEGSKA (reference sequence). Trimming cost V 6 bases and J 0 bases, with 12 bases left between them. The DNA of the CDR3 is TGCAGTGCGCTATCTGAGAGCTCCTACAATGAGCAGTTCTTC. As protein: CSALSESSYNEQFF.

The chain combines TRBV6-1 with TRBJ1-6; 9 bases fit TRBD1. V was pared by 7 bases and J by 4 bases, with 8 bases of the junction left unmatched. Germline-derived CDR1 and CDR2 are MNHNS and SASEGT. This CDR3 has 16 amino acids. The CDR3 protein is CASNPGQGYYNSPLHF. In nucleotides, the CDR3 is TGTGCCAGCAACCCGGGACAGGGTTATTATAATTCACCCCTCCACTTT.

The chain links TRBV18 to TRBJ2-7; D might be TRBD2 (6 bases). Germline lookup yields CDR1 KGHSH and CDR2 LQKENI. This CDR3 region has 14 residues. Trimming left V 5 bases short and J 0 bases short, with 11 bases between. CDR3 coding DNA: TGTGCCAGCTCAGGGACTTCCCTCTCCTACGAGCAGTACTTC. Amino acid sequence: CASSGTSLSYEQYF.

This clonotype was seen many times. The J gene is TRBJ2-7, the V gene TRBV7-2; 9 nucleotides match TRBD2. The CDR3 covers 14 residues. The germline V gene has CDR1 SGHTA and CDR2 FQGNSA. With 6 bases clipped from V and 2 bases from J, the junction kept 5 bases outside the gene matches. In DNA, the CDR3 is TGTGCCAGCAGTTTGGAGCGGGGGGCCTACGAGCAGTACTTC. Its protein product is CASSLERGAYEQYF.

This clonotype was counted a few times. V gene TRBV29-1 combines with J gene TRBJ2-7; no reliable D call. This CDR3 spans 13 amino acids. V was clipped by 3 bases and J by 4 bases, with 13 bases between them. Per germline, CDR1 SQVTM and CDR2 ANQGSEA. The CDR3 sequence is CSVELDRPYEQYF. For the CDR3, the DNA is TGCAGCGTTGAGCTGGACCGTCCGTACGAGCAGTACTTC.

This clonotype has a handful of counts. The gene calls are TRBV2 and TRBJ2-7, with TRBD1 as a possible D gene (6 bases). CDR3 length: 13 residues. The V gene's germline CDR1 is SNHLY and CDR2 FYNNEI. V was trimmed by 6 bases and J by 4 bases, leaving 13 bases between them. In DNA, the CDR3 is TGTGCCAGCAGAAAGGGGGACCAATACGAGCAGTACTTC. Translating gives CASRKGDQYEQYF.

At least ten counts were recorded for this clonotype. The chain has TRBV12-3 or TRBV12-4 and TRBJ1-2, with a tentative D call TRBD1 (5 bases). Trimming removed 3 bases from V and 6 bases from J, with 8 bases in between. This CDR3 is 12 amino acids long. CDR3 region: CASSLWGDGYTF. DNA of the CDR3: TGTGCCAGCAGTTTGTGGGGGGATGGCTACACCTTC.